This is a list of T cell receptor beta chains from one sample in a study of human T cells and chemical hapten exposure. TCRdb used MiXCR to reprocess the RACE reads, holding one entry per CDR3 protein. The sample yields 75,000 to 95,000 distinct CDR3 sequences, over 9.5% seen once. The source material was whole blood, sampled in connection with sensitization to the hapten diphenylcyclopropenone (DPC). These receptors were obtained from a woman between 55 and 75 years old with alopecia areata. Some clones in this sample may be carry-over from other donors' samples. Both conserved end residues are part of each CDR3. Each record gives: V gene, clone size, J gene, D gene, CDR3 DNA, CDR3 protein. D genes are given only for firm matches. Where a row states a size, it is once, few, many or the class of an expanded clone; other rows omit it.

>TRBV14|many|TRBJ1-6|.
TGTGCCAGCAGCCAAGATGCAGTCGCAGCGAGGCCCCTCCACTTT
CASSQDAVAARPLHF
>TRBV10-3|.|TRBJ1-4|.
TGTGCCACCCGGAGGGGCAGTTCAACTAATGAAAAACTGTTTTTT
CATRRGSSTNEKLFF
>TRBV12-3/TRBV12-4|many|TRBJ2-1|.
TGTGCCAGCAGTTTAAGGGGCAATCCTCTCTCCTACAATGAGCAGTTCTTC
CASSLRGNPLSYNEQFF
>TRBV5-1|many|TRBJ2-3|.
TGCGCCAGCAGCTTGGGATTCCCCACAGATACGCAGTATTTT
CASSLGFPTDTQYF
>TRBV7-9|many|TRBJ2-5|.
TGTGCCAGCAGCTTAGTTGTCCAAGAGACCCAGTACTTC
CASSLVVQETQYF
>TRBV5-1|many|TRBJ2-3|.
TGCGCCAGCAGCTTAATCGGGGCCGGCGGTGGGGATACGCAGTATTTT
CASSLIGAGGGDTQYF
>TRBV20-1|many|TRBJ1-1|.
TGCAGTGCTAGCGTGGCTTTGAACACTGAAGCTTTCTTT
CSASVALNTEAFF
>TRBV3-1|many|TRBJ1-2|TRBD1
TGTGCCAGCAGCCAAGCCGGGACAGGGGGCGCCTATGGCTACACCTTC
CASSQAGTGGAYGYTF
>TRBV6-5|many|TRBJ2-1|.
TGTGCCAGCAGTAACCCCAACAATGAGCAGTTCTTC
CASSNPNNEQFF
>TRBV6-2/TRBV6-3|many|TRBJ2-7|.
TGTGCCAGCAGTTACCGACAGGCTTACGAGCAGTACTTC
CASSYRQAYEQYF
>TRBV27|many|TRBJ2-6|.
TGTGCCAGCAGTTGGCGGGCCAGGGCCCACGGCGGGGCCAACGTCCTGACTTTC
CASSWRARAHGGANVLTF
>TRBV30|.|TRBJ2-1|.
TGTGCCTGGGACTTCTACAATGAGCAGTTCTTC
CAWDFYNEQFF
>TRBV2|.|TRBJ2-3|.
TGTGCCAGCAGTGAATCGTGGGACAACACAGATACGCAGTATTTT
CASSESWDNTDTQYF
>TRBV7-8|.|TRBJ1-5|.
TGTGCCAGCAGCCCCGTTACAGGGAATCAGCCCCAGCATTTT
CASSPVTGNQPQHF
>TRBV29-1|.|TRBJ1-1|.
TGCAGCGCCGACCCAGAGAACACTGAAGCTTTCTTT
CSADPENTEAFF
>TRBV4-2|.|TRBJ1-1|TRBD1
TGTGCCAGCAGCCAAGATCCATGGGGCAGGGGGCGAAATGAAGCTTTCTTT
CASSQDPWGRGRNEAFF
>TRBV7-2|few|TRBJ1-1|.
TGTGCCAGCAGCGATAAGGTTAGGGCGCGGATAGTGGGTGAAGCTTTCTTT
CASSDKVRARIVGEAFF
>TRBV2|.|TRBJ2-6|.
TGTGCCAGCAGCACGTCATCTGGGGCCAACGTCCTGACTTTC
CASSTSSGANVLTF
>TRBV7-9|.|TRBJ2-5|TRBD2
TGTGCCAGCAGCTCGGGGACTAGCGGGGGGCAAGAGACCCAGTACTTC
CASSSGTSGGQETQYF
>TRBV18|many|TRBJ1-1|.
TGTGCCAGCTCACCTAGGACAGCTGAAGCTTTCTTT
CASSPRTAEAFF
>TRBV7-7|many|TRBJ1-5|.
TGTGCTAGCAGCTTAGTGGTCTTTCGGCCCCCAAAGAATGATCAGCCCCAGCATTTT
CASSLVVFRPPKNDQPQHF
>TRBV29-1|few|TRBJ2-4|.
TGCAGCGCCCTGGCCCCTTCCCGAAACATTCAGTACTTC
CSALAPSRNIQYF
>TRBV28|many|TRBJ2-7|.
TGTGCCAGCAGTTTAGATGGGATCTACGAGCAGTACTTC
CASSLDGIYEQYF
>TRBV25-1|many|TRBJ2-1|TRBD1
TGTGCCAGCAGTGATTATGGGGACAGGGGGCTAAATGAGCAGTTCTTC
CASSDYGDRGLNEQFF
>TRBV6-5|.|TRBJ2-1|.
TGTGCCAGTAGAAGACACAAGACCTCCTACAATGAGCAGTTCTTC
CASRRHKTSYNEQFF
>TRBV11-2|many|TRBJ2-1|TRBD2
TGTGCCAGCAGCCCTAGACCTTACAGGGGTCCCGGGACTAGCGGGGGGCCCACTCAGTTCTTC
CASSPRPYRGPGTSGGPTQFF
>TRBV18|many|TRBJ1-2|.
TGTGCCAGCTCACCCGGGGACCATGGCTACACCTTC
CASSPGDHGYTF
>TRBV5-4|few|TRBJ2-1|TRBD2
TGTGCCAGCAGCCAGATGACTAGCGGGGGGGCTTACAATGAGCAGTTCTTC
CASSQMTSGGAYNEQFF
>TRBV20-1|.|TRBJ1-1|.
TGCAGTGCTGGTGGGGCAGGGAAGGGGAAAGCTGAAGCTTTCTTT
CSAGGAGKGKAEAFF
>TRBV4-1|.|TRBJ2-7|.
TGCGCCAAACCGGCGGGCAGGGAGTACGAGCAGTACTTC
CAKPAGREYEQYF
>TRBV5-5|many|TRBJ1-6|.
TGTGCCAGCAGCTTGTTCTGGGCGCAGGGGATTGTTAATTCACCCCTCCACTTT
CASSLFWAQGIVNSPLHF
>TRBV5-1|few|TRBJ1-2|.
TGCGCCAGCAGTCTCACTTTGGGTTCCGGCTACACCTTC
CASSLTLGSGYTF
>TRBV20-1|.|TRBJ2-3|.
TGCAGTGCTATGGGCCTAGCGGTAGGGGGGCTGGTAGATACGCAGTATTTT
CSAMGLAVGGLVDTQYF
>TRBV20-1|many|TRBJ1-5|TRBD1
TGCAGTGCTTCCCCCCTTGGGCAGGGGGCGAATCAGCCCCAGCATTTT
CSASPLGQGANQPQHF
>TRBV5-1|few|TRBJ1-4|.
TGCGCCAGCAGCCAAACGGGGCCCAGCATGGGTGCGGTGTTTTTT
CASSQTGPSMGAVFF
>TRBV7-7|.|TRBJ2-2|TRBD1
TGTGCTAGCAGCCCAGGGACAGCCGGGGAGCTGTTTTTT
CASSPGTAGELFF
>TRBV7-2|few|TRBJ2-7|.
TGTGCCAGCAGCTTAGTCCACTACGAGCAGTACTTC
CASSLVHYEQYF
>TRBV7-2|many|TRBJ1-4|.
TGTGCCAGCAGCTTTGGACAGATTGGGGAAAAACTGTTTTTT
CASSFGQIGEKLFF
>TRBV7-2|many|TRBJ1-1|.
TGTGCCAGCAGCCCTCAGGGAGGCCCTGAAGCTTTCTTT
CASSPQGGPEAFF
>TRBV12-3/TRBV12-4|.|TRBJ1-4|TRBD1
TGTGCCAGCAGACTAAACAGGGGTGGTAATGAAAAACTGTTTTTT
CASRLNRGGNEKLFF
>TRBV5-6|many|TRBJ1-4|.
TGTGCCAGCAACTCCCAGAATGAAAAACTGTTTTTT
CASNSQNEKLFF
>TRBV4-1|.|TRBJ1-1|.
TGCGCCAGCAGCCAAGACGGGGCGGGGATGAACACTGAAGCTTTCTTT
CASSQDGAGMNTEAFF
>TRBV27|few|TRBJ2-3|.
TGTGCCAGCAGTCCACAAGTTAACACAGATACGCAGTATTTT
CASSPQVNTDTQYF
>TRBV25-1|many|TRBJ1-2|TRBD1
TGTGCCAGCAGTGGACAGGGATGGAGCTATGGCTACACCTTC
CASSGQGWSYGYTF
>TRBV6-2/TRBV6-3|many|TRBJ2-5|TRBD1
TGTGCCAGCAGTCAGAATCGACAGGGGAACAGGAGAACCCAGTACTTC
CASSQNRQGNRRTQYF
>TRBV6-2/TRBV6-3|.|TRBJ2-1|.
TGTGCCAGCAATCTCCAGGTTTACAATGAGCAGTTCTTC
CASNLQVYNEQFF
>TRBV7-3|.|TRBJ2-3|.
TGTGCCAGCAGCTTAAATCCGGGACCGAACACAGATACGCAGTATTTT
CASSLNPGPNTDTQYF
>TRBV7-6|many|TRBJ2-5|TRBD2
TGTGCCAGCAGCTTAGCGATTGTAACTAGCGGGTCGGGGGAGACCCAGTACTTC
CASSLAIVTSGSGETQYF
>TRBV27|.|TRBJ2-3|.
TGTGCCAGCGGGGGGGCCTTTGCAGATACGCAGTATTTT
CASGGAFADTQYF
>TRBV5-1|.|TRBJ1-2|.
TGCGCCAGCAGTATGAGAAGACAGGACTATGGCTACACCTTC
CASSMRRQDYGYTF
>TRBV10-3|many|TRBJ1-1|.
TGTGCCATCAGGCGGGACGACTTGAACACTGAAGCTTTCTTT
CAIRRDDLNTEAFF
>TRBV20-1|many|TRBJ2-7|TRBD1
TGCAGTGCTAGAAACGGACAGGGCTCCTACGAGCAGTACTTC
CSARNGQGSYEQYF
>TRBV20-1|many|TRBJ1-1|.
TGCAGTGCTAGAATCCGGGTAGGACGGACTGAAGCTTTCTTT
CSARIRVGRTEAFF
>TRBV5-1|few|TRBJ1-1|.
TGCGCCAGCAGCTTGGAGCCAGGGCCGGACACTGAAGCTTTCTTT
CASSLEPGPDTEAFF
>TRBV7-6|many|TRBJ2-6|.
TGTGCCAGCAGCCCGTGGGACGGTCGATCAGGGGCCAACGTCCTGACTTTC
CASSPWDGRSGANVLTF
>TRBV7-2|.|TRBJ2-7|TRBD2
TGTGCCAGCAGCTTAGTGTTAGCGGGGGGTTACGAGCAGTACTTC
CASSLVLAGGYEQYF
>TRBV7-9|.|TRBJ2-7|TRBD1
TGTGCCAGCAGTCCCGGACAGGGCACATCCTACGAGCAGTACTTC
CASSPGQGTSYEQYF
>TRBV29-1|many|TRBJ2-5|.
TGCAGCGTTGAAGCGGAAATACAAGAGACCCAGTACTTC
CSVEAEIQETQYF
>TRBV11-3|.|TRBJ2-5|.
TGTGCCAGCAGCCCTGGGTTCGGACAGCTTCAAGAGACCCAGTACTTC
CASSPGFGQLQETQYF